Following are 9 T cell receptor beta chains from one sample sequenced in a study of blood T cell repertoires in COVID-19 (dated by TCRdb to the early 2020s). Libraries were constructed by the immunoSEQ multiplex PCR assay. Sourced from immuneACCESS, this table was stored by TCRdb with only in-frame sequences that have V and J called. A share of the clones is absent; for the studies checked, an unresolved V gene accounts for under half, and the remainder has no known explanation. The sample contains about 140,000 clones, around 73% of them found a single time. Approximately 9% of the sample lies in the top ten. The source material was peripheral blood. These receptors came from a woman aged 45-65 years with active or convalescent COVID-19.

The V call is TRBV7-9, the J call TRBJ2-2; TRBD1 matches 11 bases. The junction had 8 bases not matched to a gene; V was cut back by 5 bases and J by 6 bases. CDR1 is SEHNR, CDR2 FQNEAQ, per germline (reference sequence). The CDR3 consists of 16 residues. The CDR3 loop is CASSPPGQGESGELFF. CDR3 DNA sequence: TGTGCCAGCAGCCCGCCGGGACAGGGGGAATCCGGGGAGCTGTTTTTT. Based on the CDR3 plus reference TRBV7-9 and TRBJ2-2, the full variable domain is DTGVSQNPRHKITKRGQNVTFRCDPISEHNRLYWYRQTLGQGPEFLTYFQNEAQLEKSRLLSDRFSAERPKGSFSTLEIQRTEQGDSAMYLCASSPPGQGESGELFFGEGSRLTVL.

This sequence joins TRBV30 and TRBJ2-7; 15 nucleotides agree with TRBD2. This CDR3 comprises 18 residues. Germline CDR1 and CDR2: GTSNPN and SVGIG (reference sequence). The V gene end was trimmed by 2 bases and the J gene end by 0 bases; junction bases not matched to a gene: 8. DNA of the CDR3: TGTGCCTGGAGTTCTTGGACTAGCGGGAGGGTTAGCTCCTACGAGCAGTACTTC. It yields the protein CAWSSWTSGRVSSYEQYF.

The DNA for the CDR3 is TGTGCCAGCAGCTTGAAGGGGGCCTACACCGGGGAGCTGTTTTTT. This gives the protein CASSLKGAYTGELFF. The chain links TRBV5-4 to TRBJ2-2; 7 bases align to TRBD1. CDR3 length equals 15 residues. J was trimmed by 3 bases and V by 1 base; bases with no gene match: 3. CDR1 is SGHNT and CDR2 is YYREEE in the germline V gene (reference sequence).

This rearrangement joins TRBV18 to TRBJ2-2; tentatively, D is TRBD1 (5 bases). Germline values: CDR1 KGHSH, CDR2 LQKENI. Trimming removed 1 base at V and 3 bases at J, with 12 bases between. The CDR3 extends over 16 amino acids. The CDR3 DNA is TGTGCCAGCTCACCACGGGGCAGGGTGGACACCGGGGAGCTGTTTTTT. As protein: CASSPRGRVDTGELFF.

V and J are TRBV18 and TRBJ1-6, with D maybe TRBD1 (6 bases). Germline V gives CDR1 KGHSH, CDR2 LQKENI. This CDR3 has 15 residues. Trimming removed 4 bases from V and 10 bases from J, with 17 bases in between. CDR3 nucleotide sequence: TGTGCCAGCTCACGAGGCCAGGGGACCGGCTCACCCCTCCACTTT. Translated: CASSRGQGTGSPLHF.

This chain connects TRBV7-8 to TRBJ1-5; perhaps TRBD1 as D (6 bases). Looked up from germline, CDR1 is SGHVS and CDR2 is FQNEAQ. Trimming removed 4 bases at V and 1 base at J, with 14 bases between. CDR3 length: 16 amino acids. The CDR3 here is CASSSLVGGSNQPQHF. The CDR3 DNA reads as TGTGCCAGCAGCTCCCTTGTAGGGGGAAGCAATCAGCCCCAGCATTTT.

V gene TRBV28 combines with J gene TRBJ1-6; D remains ambiguous. Trimming left V 5 bases short and J 7 bases short, with 12 bases between. CDR3 length: 14 residues. CDR1 is MDHEN, CDR2 SYDVKM, per germline. For the CDR3, the DNA is TGTGCCAGCAGTACTCCGGGATCGAATTCACCCCTCCACTTT. Translating gives CASSTPGSNSPLHF. Combining the CDR3 with reference TRBV28 and TRBJ1-6 gives the whole variable domain DVKVTQSSRYLVKRTGEKVFLECVQDMDHENMFWYRQDPGLGLRLIYFSYDVKMKEKGDIPEGYSVSREKKERFSLILESASTNQTSMYLCASSTPGSNSPLHFGNGTRLTVT.

The V and J genes are TRBV7-2 and TRBJ2-3, with 11 bases that match TRBD2. Per the germline V gene, CDR1 is SGHTA and CDR2 is FQGNSA. V gave up 4 bases and J gave up 5 bases; unmatched junction bases: 8. The CDR3 has 16 amino acids. The DNA of the CDR3 is TGTGCCAGCAGCTCAGATAGCGGGAGGGCCAGAGATACGCAGTATTTT. This codes for CASSSDSGRARDTQYF.

The chain is built from TRBV15 and TRBJ2-1; D is unresolved. Per the germline V gene, CDR1 is LNHNV and CDR2 is YYDKDF (reference sequence). Trimming took off 3 bases at V and 5 bases at J, with 11 bases between the two ends. The CDR3 covers 14 residues. The CDR3 is CATSRPLENNEQFF. The CDR3 nucleotides are TGTGCCACCAGCAGGCCTCTAGAGAACAATGAGCAGTTCTTC.